This T cell receptor (beta chain) was retrieved from a study of tumor-infiltrating lymphocytes in primary liver carcinoma. They got blood RNA out of unsorted whole blood and also pulled out germline DNA. The V and J ends lost 3 bases and 4 bases respectively, with 12 bases between them. The CDR3 is 14 residues long. From roughly 500 ng total RNA, TCR beta cDNA was generated with a primer in the constant region. It was through three nested multiplex PCR rounds of slightly modified ARM-PCR that TCR beta libraries arose. For around 10 cycles apiece, the opening two PCR rounds ran with TRBV1-TRBV30 forward primers and a C-beta reverse primer. TCRdb fed the multiplex PCR reads into MiXCR, producing one record per CDR3 protein. The data hold about 310,000 distinct CDR3 sequences, with more than 55% observed a single time.

This clonotype originated in a woman in her thirties with primary liver carcinoma and hepatitis B virus infection. The sample was peripheral blood. The chain couples TRBV12-3 or TRBV12-4 to TRBJ1-1; D remains ambiguous. The CDR3, as DNA: TGTGCCAGCAGTTTCCGAGGTGCTGGCACTGAAGCTTTCTTT. Its translation is CASSFRGAGTEAFF.